This T cell receptor (beta chain) originates from a study of tumor-infiltrating lymphocytes in primary liver carcinoma. Overall study: Participating patients were men and women between 30 and 69 years old.

Total RNA (approximately 0.5 ug) served as template for TCR beta cDNA synthesis primed by a constant-region primer. Employing slightly modified ARM-PCR, three nested multiplex PCR rounds were run, and these gave rise to the TCR beta libraries. Investigators reported that the first two PCR rounds, at roughly 10 cycles each, used TRBV1-TRBV30 forward primers with a C-beta reverse primer. TCRdb processed the multiplex PCR reads anew with MiXCR; each CDR3 protein has one entry. The sample lists a few hundred thousand distinct CDR3 sequences; approximately 58% were seen once. About this clonotype: Its antigen is unidentified.

Points from the study as a whole: The study found a significantly higher top-250-clone fraction in tumors than in blood (p = 0.039). Tumor-adjacent and tumor-blood pairs showed less overlap than tumor region pairs.

The source of the blood RNA was unsorted whole blood, and germline DNA was extracted as well. About 4 milliliters of peripheral blood were gathered ahead of the operation. Germline V CDR1 and CDR2: SGHAT, FQNNGV. Trimming removed 8 bases from V and 0 bases from J, with 17 bases in between. The CDR3 totals 17 residues. The sequenced sample consisted of peripheral blood. This clonotype was sampled from a woman younger than 45 with primary liver carcinoma and hepatitis B virus infection. The chain joins TRBV11-2 to TRBJ1-6, with D perhaps TRBD1 (5 bases). The CDR3 loop reads CASGLRDGSSYNSPLHF. Written as DNA, the CDR3 is TGTGCCAGCGGCCTCCGGGACGGCAGCTCCTATAATTCACCCCTCCACTTT.